A selection of T cell receptor beta chains follows, all from one sample in a study of naive and memory T cell subsets. MiXCR, run by TCRdb on the UMI-ligation and nested PCR reads, gives a single entry per CDR3 protein. The repertoire holds tens of thousands of distinct CDR3 sequences, with roughly 9.2% as singletons. Sequencing was done on a sample of naive CD8+ T cells from blood. These receptors were collected from a human donor in good health. The CDR3 runs from the conserved cysteine through the conserved F or W. The order of the fields is J gene, CDR3 length, D gene, clone size, V gene, CDR3 DNA, CDR3 protein. A D gene is named only where the DNA matches it firmly. The listing skips clone size in some rows; elsewhere it reads once, few, many or a size class.

TRBJ2-7,14,NA,few,TRBV29-1,TGCAGCGTTTGTCAGCTCGCAGGGACCTACGAGCAGTACTTC,CSVCQLAGTYEQYF
TRBJ1-1,17,TRBD1,many,TRBV6-1,TGTGCCAGCAGTGGATTATGGACAGGGGGAATGAACACTGAAGCTTTCTTT,CASSGLWTGGMNTEAFF
TRBJ2-7,13,NA,few,TRBV27,TGTGCCAGCAGTTTAGGACAGAACTACGAGCAGTACTTC,CASSLGQNYEQYF
TRBJ2-7,12,NA,many,TRBV12-3/TRBV12-4,TGTGCCAGCAGTTTGGACACCCACGAGCAGTACTTC,CASSLDTHEQYF
TRBJ2-2,15,TRBD1,NA,TRBV4-3,TGCGCCAGCAGCCAGGGACAGGGGATAACCGGGGAGCTGTTTTTT,CASSQGQGITGELFF
TRBJ2-7,15,TRBD2,few,TRBV28,TGTGCCAGCAGTTTATCGAGGACTAGCGTGTACGAGCAGTACTTC,CASSLSRTSVYEQYF
TRBJ2-7,17,TRBD2,NA,TRBV5-1,TGCGCCAGCAGCCCGCGGACTAGCGGGAGGACCTCCTACGAGCAGTACTTC,CASSPRTSGRTSYEQYF
TRBJ2-1,11,NA,few,TRBV12-3/TRBV12-4,TGTGCCTTTGGGGGTTTGGGAGAGCAGTTCTTC,CAFGGLGEQFF
TRBJ2-1,13,TRBD2,NA,TRBV10-2,TGCGCCAGCAGTGTGGGACTAGTAAGTGAGCAGTTCTTC,CASSVGLVSEQFF
TRBJ2-3,13,NA,NA,TRBV18,TGTGCCAGCTCACCACCGGAACCAGATACGCAGTATTTT,CASSPPEPDTQYF
TRBJ1-2,12,NA,many,TRBV25-1,TGTGCCAGCAGGGACGATAACTATGGCTACACCTTC,CASRDDNYGYTF
TRBJ1-6,12,NA,many,TRBV12-3/TRBV12-4,TGTGCCAGCAGTCACCTGCAATCACCCCTCCACTTT,CASSHLQSPLHF
TRBJ2-1,17,TRBD2,many,TRBV20-1,TGCAGTGCTAGAATTAGCGGGCACAAGAGCTCCTACAATGAGCAGTTCTTC,CSARISGHKSSYNEQFF
TRBJ1-4,15,NA,NA,TRBV25-1,TGTGCCAGCAGTTCCTGGGGGGGGGCTAATGAAAAACTGTTTTTT,CASSSWGGANEKLFF
TRBJ2-1,18,TRBD2,many,TRBV13,TGTGCCAGCAGCTTAGGCCCGGCGGGAGTGGGCTCCTACAATGAGCAGTTCTTC,CASSLGPAGVGSYNEQFF
TRBJ2-1,18,NA,many,TRBV6-2/TRBV6-3,TGTGCCAGCAGTTACGTACGGGGCGCCATAAGCTCCTACAATGAGCAGTTCTTC,CASSYVRGAISSYNEQFF
TRBJ2-2,18,TRBD2,NA,TRBV12-5,TGTGCTAGTGGTTTGCCCCCGACTAGCTTTTCGGACACCGGGGAGCTGTTTTTT,CASGLPPTSFSDTGELFF
TRBJ2-2,13,NA,many,TRBV20-1,TGCAGTGCTAGAGCGTACGGTGGCGGGGAGCTGTTTTTT,CSARAYGGGELFF
TRBJ2-5,15,TRBD2,few,TRBV6-2/TRBV6-3,TGTGCCAGCAGTTACGCGCTAGCGGGAGAAGAGACCCAGTACTTC,CASSYALAGEETQYF
TRBJ2-7,14,NA,few,TRBV19,TGTGCCAGTAGTATAATCGGGCAGGACTACGAGCAGTACTTC,CASSIIGQDYEQYF
TRBJ1-1,15,NA,NA,TRBV7-9,TGTGCCAGCAGCTCTCAAGATAGGGGTTTGGCTGAAGCTTTCTTT,CASSSQDRGLAEAFF
TRBJ2-7,13,TRBD2,NA,TRBV7-8,TGTGCCAGCAGGGGCAGCGGGAGCGGCGAGCAGTACTTC,CASRGSGSGEQYF
TRBJ2-3,13,TRBD2,NA,TRBV9,TGTGCCAGCAGCGCGCGGGGGGCGGATACGCAGTATTTT,CASSARGADTQYF
TRBJ2-2,16,TRBD2,NA,TRBV7-8,TGTGCCAGCAGGGAGATTAGCGGGGTGAACACCGGGGAGCTGTTTTTT,CASREISGVNTGELFF
TRBJ1-1,14,TRBD1,many,TRBV7-9,TGTGCCAGCAGCTCCCGACAGGGGACCCCTGAAGCTTTCTTT,CASSSRQGTPEAFF
TRBJ2-7,14,NA,many,TRBV12-5,TGTGCTAGTGGTTTGGGGAGTACGCCCTACGAGCAGTACTTC,CASGLGSTPYEQYF
TRBJ2-2,15,NA,NA,TRBV7-9,TGTGCCAGCAGAAACAGGGGGGGAAACACCGGGGAGCTGTTTTTT,CASRNRGGNTGELFF
TRBJ2-7,16,TRBD2,NA,TRBV27,TGTGCCAGCAGTGCCCGACTAGCGGGAGGGCCGGAGGAGCAGTACTTC,CASSARLAGGPEEQYF
TRBJ2-1,15,TRBD2,many,TRBV12-3/TRBV12-4,TGTGCCAGCAGTCGACCCGGGACTAGCGGGAGTAAGCAGTTCTTC,CASSRPGTSGSKQFF
TRBJ2-7,14,NA,many,TRBV20-1,TGCAGTGCTATCCACCCGCGGTCGTCCTACGAGCAGTACTTC,CSAIHPRSSYEQYF
TRBJ2-3,17,NA,many,TRBV2,TGTGCCAGCAGTGAACGGGCCGAAGGGCTCACCACAGATACGCAGTATTTT,CASSERAEGLTTDTQYF
TRBJ2-7,17,TRBD2,few,TRBV4-1,TGCGCCAGCAGCCAAGATAAACCGGCTAGCGGGTCCTACGAGCAGTACTTC,CASSQDKPASGSYEQYF
TRBJ2-7,14,NA,many,TRBV19,TGTGCCAGTAGTATAAGTGTGAGCTCCTACGAGCAGTACTTC,CASSISVSSYEQYF